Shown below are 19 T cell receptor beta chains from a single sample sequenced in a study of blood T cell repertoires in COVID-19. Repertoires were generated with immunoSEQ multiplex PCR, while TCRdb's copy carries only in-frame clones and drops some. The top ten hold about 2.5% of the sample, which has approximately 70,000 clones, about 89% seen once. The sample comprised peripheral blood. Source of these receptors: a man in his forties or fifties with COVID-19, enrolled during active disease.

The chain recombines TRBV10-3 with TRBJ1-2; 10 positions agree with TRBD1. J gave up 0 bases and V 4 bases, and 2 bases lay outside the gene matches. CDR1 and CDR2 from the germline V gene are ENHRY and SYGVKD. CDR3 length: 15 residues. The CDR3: CAISGDRGTNYGYTF. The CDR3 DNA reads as TGTGCCATCAGTGGGGACAGGGGAACTAACTATGGCTACACCTTC.

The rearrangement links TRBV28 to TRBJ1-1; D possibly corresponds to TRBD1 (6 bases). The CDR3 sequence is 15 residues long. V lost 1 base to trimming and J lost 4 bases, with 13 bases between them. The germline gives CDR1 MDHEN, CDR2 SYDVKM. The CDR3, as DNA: TGTGCCAGCAGTTTATACCCGGGGGGCGGCACTGAAGCTTTCTTT. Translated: CASSLYPGGGTEAFF.

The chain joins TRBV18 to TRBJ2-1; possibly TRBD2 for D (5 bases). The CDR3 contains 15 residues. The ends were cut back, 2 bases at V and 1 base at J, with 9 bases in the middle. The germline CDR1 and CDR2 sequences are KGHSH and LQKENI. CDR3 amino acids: CASSPTEASYNEQFF. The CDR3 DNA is TGTGCCAGCTCACCAACGGAGGCATCCTACAATGAGCAGTTCTTC.

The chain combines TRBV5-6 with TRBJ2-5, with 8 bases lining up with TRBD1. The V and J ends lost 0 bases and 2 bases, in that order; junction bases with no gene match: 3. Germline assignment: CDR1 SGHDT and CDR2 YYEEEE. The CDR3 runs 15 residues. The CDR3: CASSLGRGPQETQYF. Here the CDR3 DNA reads TGTGCCAGCAGCTTGGGCAGGGGGCCTCAAGAGACCCAGTACTTC.

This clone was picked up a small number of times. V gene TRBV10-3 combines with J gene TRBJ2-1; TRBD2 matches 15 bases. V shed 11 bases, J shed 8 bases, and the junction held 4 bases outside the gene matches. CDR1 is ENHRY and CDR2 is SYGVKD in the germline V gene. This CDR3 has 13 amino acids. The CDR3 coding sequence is TGTGCCCTCGGACTAGCGGGAGGGGATGAGCAGTTCTTC. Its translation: CALGLAGGDEQFF.

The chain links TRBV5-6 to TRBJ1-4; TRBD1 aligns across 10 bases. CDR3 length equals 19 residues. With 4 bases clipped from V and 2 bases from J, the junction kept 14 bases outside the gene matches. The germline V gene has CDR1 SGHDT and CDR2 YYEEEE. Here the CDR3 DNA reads TGTGCCAGCAGCAACCGGAGGGACAGGGGAAGGTTCACTAATGAAAAACTGTTTTTT. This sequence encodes CASSNRRDRGRFTNEKLFF.

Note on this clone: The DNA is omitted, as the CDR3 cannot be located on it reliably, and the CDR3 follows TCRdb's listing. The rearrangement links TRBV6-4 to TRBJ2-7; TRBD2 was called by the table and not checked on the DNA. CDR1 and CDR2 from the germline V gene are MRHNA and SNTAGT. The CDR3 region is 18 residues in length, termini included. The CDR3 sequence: CASSDFRGLAGESYEQYV.

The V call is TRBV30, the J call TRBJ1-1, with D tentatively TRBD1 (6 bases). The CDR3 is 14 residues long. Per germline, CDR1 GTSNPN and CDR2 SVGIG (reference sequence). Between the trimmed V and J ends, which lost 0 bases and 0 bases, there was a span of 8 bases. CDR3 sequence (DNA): TGTGCCTGGAGTGTGGGGACATTGAACACTGAAGCTTTCTTT. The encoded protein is CAWSVGTLNTEAFF.

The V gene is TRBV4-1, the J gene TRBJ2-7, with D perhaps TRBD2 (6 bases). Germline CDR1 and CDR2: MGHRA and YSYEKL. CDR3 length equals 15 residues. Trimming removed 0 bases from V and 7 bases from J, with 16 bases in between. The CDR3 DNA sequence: TGCGCCAGCAGCCAAGATACCGGGGGAGCGAGGGAGCAGTACGTC. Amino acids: CASSQDTGGAREQYV.

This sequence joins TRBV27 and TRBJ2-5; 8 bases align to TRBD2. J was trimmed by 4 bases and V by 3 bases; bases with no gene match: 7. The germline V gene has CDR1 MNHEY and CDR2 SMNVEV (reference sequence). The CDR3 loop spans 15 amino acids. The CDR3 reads CASSFLAGGAETQYF. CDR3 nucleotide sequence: TGTGCCAGCAGTTTTCTTGCCGGGGGGGCAGAGACCCAGTACTTC.

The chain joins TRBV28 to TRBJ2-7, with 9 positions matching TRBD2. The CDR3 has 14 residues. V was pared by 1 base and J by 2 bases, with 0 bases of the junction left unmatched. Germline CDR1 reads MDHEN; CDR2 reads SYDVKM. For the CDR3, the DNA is TGTGCCAGCAGTTTATTAGCGGGAGCCTACGAGCAGTACTTC. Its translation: CASSLLAGAYEQYF. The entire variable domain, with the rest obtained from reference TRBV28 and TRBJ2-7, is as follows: DVKVTQSSRYLVKRTGEKVFLECVQDMDHENMFWYRQDPGLGLRLIYFSYDVKMKEKGDIPEGYSVSREKKERFSLILESASTNQTSMYLCASSLLAGAYEQYFGPGTRLTVT.

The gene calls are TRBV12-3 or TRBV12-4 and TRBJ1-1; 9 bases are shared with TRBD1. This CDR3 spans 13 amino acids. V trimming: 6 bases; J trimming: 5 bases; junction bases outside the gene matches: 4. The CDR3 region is CASRGTGNTEAFF. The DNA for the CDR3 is TGTGCCAGCAGGGGGACAGGGAATACTGAAGCTTTCTTT.

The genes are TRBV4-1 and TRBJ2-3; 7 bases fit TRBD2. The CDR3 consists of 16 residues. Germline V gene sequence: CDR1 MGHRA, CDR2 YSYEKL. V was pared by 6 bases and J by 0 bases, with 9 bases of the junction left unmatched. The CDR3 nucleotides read TGCGCCAGCAGTAGGGGAGTAGCGGGTAGCACAGATACGCAGTATTTT. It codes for CASSRGVAGSTDTQYF.

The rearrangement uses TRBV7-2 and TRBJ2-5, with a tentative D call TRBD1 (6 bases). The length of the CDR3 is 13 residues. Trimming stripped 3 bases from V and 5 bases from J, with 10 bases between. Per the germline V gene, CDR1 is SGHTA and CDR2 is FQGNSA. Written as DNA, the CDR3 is TGTGCCAGCAGCTTCGGACAGTGGGAGACCCAGTACTTC. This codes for CASSFGQWETQYF.

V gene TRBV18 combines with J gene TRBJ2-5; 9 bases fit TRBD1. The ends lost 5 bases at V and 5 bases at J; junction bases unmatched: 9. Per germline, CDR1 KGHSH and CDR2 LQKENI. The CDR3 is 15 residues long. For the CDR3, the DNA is TGTGCCAGCTCAACGGTACAGGGGGCGATGGAGACCCAGTACTTC. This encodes CASSTVQGAMETQYF.

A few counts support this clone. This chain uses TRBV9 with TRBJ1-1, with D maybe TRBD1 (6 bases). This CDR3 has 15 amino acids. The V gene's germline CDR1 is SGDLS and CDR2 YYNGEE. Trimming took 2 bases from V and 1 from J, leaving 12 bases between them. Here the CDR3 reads CASSVTQGANTEAFF. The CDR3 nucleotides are TGTGCCAGCAGCGTTACACAGGGAGCGAACACTGAAGCTTTCTTT. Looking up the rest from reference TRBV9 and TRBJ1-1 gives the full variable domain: DSGVTQTPKHLITATGQRVTLRCSPRSGDLSVYWYQQSLDQGLQFLIQYYNGEERAKGNILERFSAQQFPDLHSELNLSSLELGDSALYFCASSVTQGANTEAFFGQGTRLTVV.

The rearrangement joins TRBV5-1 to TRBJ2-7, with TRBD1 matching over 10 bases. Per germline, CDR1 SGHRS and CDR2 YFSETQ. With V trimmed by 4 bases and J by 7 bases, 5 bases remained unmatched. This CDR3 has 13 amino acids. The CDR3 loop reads CASSEDRGLEQYF. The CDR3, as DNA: TGCGCCAGCAGCGAGGACAGGGGGTTGGAGCAGTACTTC.

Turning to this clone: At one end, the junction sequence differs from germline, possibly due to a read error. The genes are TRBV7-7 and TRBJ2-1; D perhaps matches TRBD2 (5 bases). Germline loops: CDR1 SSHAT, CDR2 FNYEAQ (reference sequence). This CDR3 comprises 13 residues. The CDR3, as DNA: TGTGCTAGCAGCCATGCGGGTCACAATGAGCAGTTCTTC. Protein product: CASSHAGHNEQFF.

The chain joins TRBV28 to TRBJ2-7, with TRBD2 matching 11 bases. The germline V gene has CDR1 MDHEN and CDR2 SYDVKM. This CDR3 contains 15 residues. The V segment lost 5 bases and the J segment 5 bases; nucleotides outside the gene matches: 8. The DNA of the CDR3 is TGTGCCAGCAGTCGGCGGGGGACTAGCGGACACGAGCAGTACTTC. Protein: CASSRRGTSGHEQYF.